This T cell receptor beta chain was recovered during a study of shared clonotypes between healthy human individuals. CD45RO-negative, CCR7-selected cells formed the naive CD8 fraction, which excluded terminally differentiated effector memory CD45RA+ cells. Running of the assay took place at deep level. Some clones are missing from TCRdb's copy, which holds only in-frame ones; the method was immunoSEQ multiplex PCR. The table includes 1.5 million to 2.5 million clones, less than 95% detected once. Germline CDR1 LNHNV, CDR2 YYDKDF (reference sequence). CDR3 size: 16 residues. The V end was cut by 1 base, the J end by 4 bases, with 17 bases between. Concerning this clone itself: What it recognizes is unknown.

Study-level points and caveats: A reduction in generation probabilities was seen for non-shared clonotypes relative to those shared by all four donors.

The chain links TRBV15 to TRBJ2-7, with D possibly being TRBD1 (6 bases). Sequencing input: naive CD8+ T cells sorted from blood. This sequence originates from a man between 18 and 35 years old in good health. In DNA form, the CDR3 reads TGTGCCACCAGCAGAGTGCTGGGATCAGGGGATTACGAGCAGTACTTC. It encodes CATSRVLGSGDYEQYF.